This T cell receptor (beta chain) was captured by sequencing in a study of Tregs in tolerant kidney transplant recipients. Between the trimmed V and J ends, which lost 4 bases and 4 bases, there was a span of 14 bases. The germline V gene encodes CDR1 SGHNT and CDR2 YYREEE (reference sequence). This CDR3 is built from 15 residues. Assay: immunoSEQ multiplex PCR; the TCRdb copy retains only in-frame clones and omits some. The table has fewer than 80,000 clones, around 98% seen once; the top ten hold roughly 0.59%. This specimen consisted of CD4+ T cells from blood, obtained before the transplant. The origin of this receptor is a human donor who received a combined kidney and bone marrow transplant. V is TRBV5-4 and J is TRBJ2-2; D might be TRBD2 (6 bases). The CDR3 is CASSRQFGGTGELFF. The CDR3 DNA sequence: TGTGCCAGCAGCCGTCAGTTCGGGGGCACCGGGGAGCTGTTTTTT.